This note documents a single T cell receptor beta chain sequence. Its matching antigen is unknown. One end of the junction does not line up with germline, which may come from a read error. The CDR3 covers 14 residues. Germline CDR1 MNHEY, CDR2 SMNVEV (reference sequence). The entry originates in a study of graft-versus-host responses after intestinal transplantation. Study at large: Multivisceral, liver-intestinal, or isolated intestinal transplants were received by the recipients.

The study's findings and limits: Peak levels of circulating GvH clones tracked with early post-transplant HvG declines. GvH clones appeared in recipient marrow, some first in ileum or blood.

Measured with immunoSEQ multiplex PCR; TCRdb has only the in-frame clones, and not every one. In the table there are about 94,000 clones, 75% to 95% of which are singletons. This sequence joins TRBV27 and TRBJ2-3; 9 bases agree with TRBD2. This clonotype was obtained from a human donor who received an intestinal transplant. The sequenced sample was unstimulated CD8+ T cells sorted from spleen or lymph node cells, obtained before intestinal transplant. As DNA, the CDR3 is TGTGCCAGCAGTTTATCGGGACTAGCAGAGACGCAGTATTTT. This codes for CASSLSGLAETQYF.